Shown below are 6 T cell receptor beta chains from a single sample sequenced in a study of siplizumab effects on memory and regulatory T cells. Sequencing was performed with immunoSEQ multiplex PCR; in TCRdb, only in-frame clones are kept and a portion is missing. This sample carries more than 13,000 clones, 40% to 45% of them seen once, and the ten largest clones take about 7.8%. The cells of the mixed lymphocyte reaction underwent a roughly 6-day coculture at 37°C. Antigen specificity for these receptors is unknown. Sequencing used CFSE-low (dividing) CD4+ T cells sorted from an allogeneic mixed lymphocyte reaction. These receptors originate from a human donor in good health; the cells came from an allogeneic mixed lymphocyte reaction. Some clones in this sample may be carry-over from other donors' samples.

By share of the sample, this clone is medium-sized (0.01 to 0.1%). V usage is TRBV27 and J usage is TRBJ1-1; D is unresolved. The CDR3 is made up of 15 amino acids. Between the trimmed V and J ends, which lost 5 bases and 1 base, there was a span of 14 bases. Germline V gene data show CDR1 as MNHEY and CDR2 as SMNVEV (reference sequence). This CDR3 is CASSGEPGRNTEAFF. DNA of the CDR3: TGTGCCAGCAGTGGGGAGCCCGGTAGGAACACTGAAGCTTTCTTT.

The chain links TRBV4-1 to TRBJ1-4; D gene ambiguous. V was trimmed by 1 base and J by 3 bases, leaving 6 bases between them. CDR3 size: 14 residues. CDR1 MGHRA and CDR2 YSYEKL come from the germline V gene. CDR3 coding DNA: TGCGCCAGCAGCCAAGGGTTGGCTAATGAAAAACTGTTTTTT. Its translation: CASSQGLANEKLFF.

This clone qualifies as medium-sized (0.01 to 0.1%). The rearrangement joins TRBV27 to TRBJ1-4; D not certain. The CDR3 sequence is 13 residues long. From germline, CDR1 is MNHEY and CDR2 SMNVEV (reference sequence). The germline V and J ends were trimmed by 3 bases and 1 base, with 3 bases remaining between them. The DNA for the CDR3 is TGTGCCAGCAGTTTTGTAACTAATGAAAAACTGTTTTTT. It is translated as CASSFVTNEKLFF.

This chain uses TRBV11-3 with TRBJ1-1; 7 nucleotides agree with TRBD1. CDR3 length: 15 amino acids. Germline assignment: CDR1 SGHNT and CDR2 YENEEA. V trimming: 0 bases; J trimming: 2 bases; junction bases outside the gene matches: 3. The CDR3, as DNA: TGTGCCAGCAGCTTAGATACAGGGGTCAACACTGAAGCTTTCTTT. This codes for CASSLDTGVNTEAFF.

This clone was picked up one time. One end of the junction is discordant with germline, which a read error may explain. At the DNA level, this CDR3 is encoded by other sequences in the same sample as well. This chain links TRBV11-2 with TRBJ2-2; TRBD2 matches 16 bases. The CDR3 consists of 17 residues. Germline V gene data show CDR1 as SGHAT and CDR2 as FQNNGV. CDR3 region: CASSWGLAGGPSGELFF. CDR3 DNA: TGTGCTAGCAGCTGGGGACTAGCGGGAGGGCCCTCGGGGGAGCTGTTTTTT.

This clone was seen many times. The rearrangement joins TRBV10-2 to TRBJ2-5, with 7 bases matching TRBD2. Germline CDR1 reads WSHSY; CDR2 reads SAAADI. After removal of 7 bases from V and 4 bases from J, the junction contained 6 bases not matched to a gene. This CDR3 is 13 amino acids long. CDR3 in amino acids: CASTRELGETQYF. For the CDR3, the DNA is TGCGCCAGCACGCGGGAGCTAGGAGAGACCCAGTACTTC.